This T cell receptor (beta chain) is drawn from a study of shared clonotypes between healthy human individuals. Study results and caveats: Among donors, the sharing of clonotypes was expected to be influenced by sequencing depth.

The table lists this clone with a count of one. As yet, its antigen is unknown. Only Caucasian adults living in Nashville, Tennessee made up the donor group. The data were produced by immunoSEQ multiplex PCR, yet TCRdb's version contains in-frame clones alone and is incomplete. Of about 480,000 clones in the sample, about 80% were seen once. Germline CDR1 reads SGHNT; CDR2 reads YYREEE (reference sequence). The CDR3 is made up of 16 amino acids. V shed 4 bases and J shed 4 bases, with 18 bases lying between them. The chain recombines TRBV5-4 with TRBJ2-1; D is perhaps TRBD2 (6 bases). This TCR was recovered from a woman aged 35 to 49 in good health. Some clones in this sample may be carry-over from other donors' samples. The sample consisted of PBMCs. The DNA of the CDR3 is TGTGCCAGCAGCCCCCAGCCTGCGGGGCCGTACAATGAGCAGTTCTTC. It specifies CASSPQPAGPYNEQFF.